The clone carrying this TCR beta chain has a handful of counts. Its target is not known. A read error may explain this, as a much larger clone is one base away. These data come from a study of T cells in Graves' hyperthyroidism and ophthalmopathy. Study-wide findings and caveats: Most expanded thyroid clonotypes above 0.001 also appeared in blood.

Researchers took RNA transcripts and amplified the TCR beta CDR3 regions from them. Researchers ran a first-round RT-PCR on the TCR CDR3 using the HTBI primer set. TCRdb reprocessed the multiplex PCR reads with MiXCR, giving one entry per CDR3 protein. The data hold about 620,000 distinct CDR3 sequences, with 15% to 20% observed a single time. This CDR3 has 15 amino acids. V gave up 5 bases and J gave up 4 bases, with 16 bases separating them. Germline CDR1 MDHEN, CDR2 SYDVKM. Exclusion of a patient resulted from uncontrolled infection, other autoimmune disease, pregnancy or lactation. This TCR came from a woman aged 25 to 45 with Graves' hyperthyroidism. V and J are TRBV28 and TRBJ2-3; no reliable D call. Sequencing was carried out using blood. The CDR3 nucleotides are TGTGCCAGCAGTGTCAGAGGTGGGTCGGCAGATACGCAGTATTTT. This encodes CASSVRGGSADTQYF. Complete variable domain (other parts from reference TRBV28 and TRBJ2-3): DVKVTQSSRYLVKRTGEKVFLECVQDMDHENMFWYRQDPGLGLRLIYFSYDVKMKEKGDIPEGYSVSREKKERFSLILESASTNQTSMYLCASSVRGGSADTQYFGPGTRLTVL.